The TCR beta chain under discussion was sequenced for a study of cytomegalovirus exposure and HLA in healthy donors. Study at large: Earlier sequencing of 150 million to 200 million T cells yielded roughly 120 million unique TCR beta sequences. Unique TCRs numbering approximately 81 million, obtained from HLA-typed donors, made up an early data release. Study results and limitations: The authors later linked a missense DCLRE1C variant to TCR beta V- and J-gene trimming. A later analysis linked some 17,000 TCR beta sequences to HLA alleles at 0.05 false discovery rate.

On this clone itself: The antigen is undetermined.

In the PCR, 60 Vbeta and 13 Jbeta primers were used. The table came from immunoSEQ multiplex PCR; TCRdb's copy has only in-frame clones and leaves some out. The repertoire holds about 140,000 clones, with 75% to 90% as singletons. The V and J ends lost 0 bases and 5 bases respectively, with 11 bases between them. The CDR3 runs to 14 residues. Germline V CDR1 and CDR2: SGHTA, FQGNSA. The receptor was isolated from a woman aged 25 to 39 in good health and CMV-seronegative. Sequencing was performed on PBMCs. The chain joins TRBV7-2 to TRBJ2-7; D might be TRBD1 (5 bases). CDR3 in DNA: TGTGCCAGCAGCTTAGCCAGGGATCCCCACGAGCAGTACTTC. Its protein product is CASSLARDPHEQYF. The full variable domain, completed using reference TRBV7-2 and TRBJ2-7, is GAGVSQSPSNKVTEKGKDVELRCDPISGHTALYWYRQSLGQGLEFLIYFQGNSAPDKSGLPSDRFSAERTGGSVSTLTIQRTQQEDSAVYLCASSLARDPHEQYFGPGTRLTVT.